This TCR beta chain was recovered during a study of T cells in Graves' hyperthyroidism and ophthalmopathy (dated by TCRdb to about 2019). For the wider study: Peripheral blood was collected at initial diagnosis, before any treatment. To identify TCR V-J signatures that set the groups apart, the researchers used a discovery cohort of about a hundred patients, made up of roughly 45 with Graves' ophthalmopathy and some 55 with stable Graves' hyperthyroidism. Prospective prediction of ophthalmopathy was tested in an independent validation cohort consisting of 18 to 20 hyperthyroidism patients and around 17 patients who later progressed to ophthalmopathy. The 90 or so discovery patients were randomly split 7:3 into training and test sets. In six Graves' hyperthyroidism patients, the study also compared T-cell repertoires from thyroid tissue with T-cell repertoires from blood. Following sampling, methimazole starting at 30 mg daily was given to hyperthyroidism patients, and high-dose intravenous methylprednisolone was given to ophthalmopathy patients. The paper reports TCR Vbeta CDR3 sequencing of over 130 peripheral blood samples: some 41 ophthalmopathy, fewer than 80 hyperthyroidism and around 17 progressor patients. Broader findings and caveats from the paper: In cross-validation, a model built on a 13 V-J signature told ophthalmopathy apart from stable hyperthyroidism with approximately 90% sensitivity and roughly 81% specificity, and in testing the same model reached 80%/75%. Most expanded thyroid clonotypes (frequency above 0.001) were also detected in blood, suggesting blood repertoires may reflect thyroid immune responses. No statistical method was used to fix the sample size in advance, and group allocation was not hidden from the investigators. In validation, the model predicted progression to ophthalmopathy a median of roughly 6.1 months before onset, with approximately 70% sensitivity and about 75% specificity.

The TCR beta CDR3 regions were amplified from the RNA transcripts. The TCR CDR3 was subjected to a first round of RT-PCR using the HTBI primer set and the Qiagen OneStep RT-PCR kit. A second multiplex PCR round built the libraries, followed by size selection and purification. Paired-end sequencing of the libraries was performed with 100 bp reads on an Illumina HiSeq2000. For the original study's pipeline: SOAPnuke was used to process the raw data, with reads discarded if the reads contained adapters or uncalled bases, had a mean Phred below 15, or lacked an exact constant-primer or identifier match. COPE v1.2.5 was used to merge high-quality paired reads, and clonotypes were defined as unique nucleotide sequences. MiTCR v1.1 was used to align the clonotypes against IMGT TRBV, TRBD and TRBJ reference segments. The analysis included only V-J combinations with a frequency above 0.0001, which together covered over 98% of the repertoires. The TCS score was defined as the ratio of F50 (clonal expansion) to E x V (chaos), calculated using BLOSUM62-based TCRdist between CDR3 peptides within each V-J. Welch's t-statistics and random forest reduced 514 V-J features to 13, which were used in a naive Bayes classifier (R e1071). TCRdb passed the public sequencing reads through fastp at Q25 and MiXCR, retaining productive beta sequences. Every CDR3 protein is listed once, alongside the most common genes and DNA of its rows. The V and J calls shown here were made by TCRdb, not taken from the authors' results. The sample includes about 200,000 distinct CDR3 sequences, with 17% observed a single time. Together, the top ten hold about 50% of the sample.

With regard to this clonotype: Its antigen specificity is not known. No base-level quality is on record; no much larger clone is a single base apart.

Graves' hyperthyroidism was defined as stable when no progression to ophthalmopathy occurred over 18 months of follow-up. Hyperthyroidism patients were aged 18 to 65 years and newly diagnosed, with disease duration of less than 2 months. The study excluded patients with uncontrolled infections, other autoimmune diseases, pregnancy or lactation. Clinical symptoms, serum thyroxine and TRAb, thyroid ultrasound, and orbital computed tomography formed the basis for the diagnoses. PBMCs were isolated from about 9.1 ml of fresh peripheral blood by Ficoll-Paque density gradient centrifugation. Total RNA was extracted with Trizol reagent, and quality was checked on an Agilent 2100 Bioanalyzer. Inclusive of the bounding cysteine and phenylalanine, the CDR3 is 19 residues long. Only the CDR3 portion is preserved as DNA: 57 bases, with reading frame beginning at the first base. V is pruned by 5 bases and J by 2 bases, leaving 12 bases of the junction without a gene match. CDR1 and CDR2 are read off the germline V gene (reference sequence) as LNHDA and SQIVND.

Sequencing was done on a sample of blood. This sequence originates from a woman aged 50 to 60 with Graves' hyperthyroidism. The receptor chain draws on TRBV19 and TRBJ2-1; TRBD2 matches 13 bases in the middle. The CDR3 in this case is CASSGAKTSGRSPYNEQFF. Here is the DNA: TGTGCCAGTAGTGGTGCAAAGACTAGCGGGAGGAGTCCCTACAATGAGCAGTTCTTC.